The clone carrying this T cell receptor (beta chain) was recorded many times. V was clipped by 2 bases and J by 9 bases; unmatched bases: 3. Germline-derived CDR1 and CDR2 are MNHEY and SMNVEV (reference sequence). CDR3 length equals 13 residues. These data are taken from a study of T-cell reconstitution after alpha-beta-depleted transplantation in children. Unique molecular identifiers were used in preparing the TCRbeta library. MiXCR, run by TCRdb on the PCR reads, gives a single entry per CDR3 protein. The data show hundreds of thousands of distinct CDR3 sequences, with about 12% seen just once and 0.79% held by the top ten.

The material was PBMCs, obtained before TCRalphabeta/CD19-depleted stem cell transplant. V is TRBV27 and J is TRBJ2-1; 8 nucleotides align to TRBD2. The TCR was taken from a girl aged 2-10 years with congenital amegakaryocytic thrombocytopenia, due to receive a stem cell transplant. The CDR3 nucleotides are TGTGCCAGCAGTTTAACCCTAGCGGGTGAGCAGTTCTTC. Amino acid sequence: CASSLTLAGEQFF.